This record looks at one T cell receptor (beta chain) sequence and its context. Profiling relied on immunoSEQ multiplex PCR, and the TCRdb table lists in-frame clones only, not all of them. The table lists a few hundred thousand clones, approximately 91% of them singletons. J gave up 1 base and V 1 base, and 12 bases lay outside the gene matches. CDR1 and CDR2 (germline): SGHVS, FQNEAQ. This CDR3 is built from 18 residues. The data were obtained in a study of blood T cell repertoires in COVID-19. About the study: Donors in the United States, Italy and Spain gave samples during acute or convalescent COVID-19.

The chain couples TRBV7-8 to TRBJ1-1, with 7 bases lining up with TRBD1. This clonotype was obtained from a woman aged 35 to 49 who had recovered from COVID-19. The source material was peripheral blood. DNA of the CDR3: TGTGCCAGCAGCTTAGTCGGGGGAACACGGACAGGGAACACTGAAGCTTTCTTT. Translated, it gives CASSLVGGTRTGNTEAFF.